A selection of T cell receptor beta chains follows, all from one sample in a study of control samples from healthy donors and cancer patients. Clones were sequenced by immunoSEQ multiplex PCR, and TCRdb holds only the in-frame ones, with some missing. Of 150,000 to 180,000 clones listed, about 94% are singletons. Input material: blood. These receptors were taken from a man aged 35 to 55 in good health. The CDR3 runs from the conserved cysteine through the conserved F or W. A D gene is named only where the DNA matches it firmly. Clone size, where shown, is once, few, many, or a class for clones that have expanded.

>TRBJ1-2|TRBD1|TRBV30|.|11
CAWSLGQGYTF
TGTGCCTGGTCCCTGGGACAGGGCTACACCTTC
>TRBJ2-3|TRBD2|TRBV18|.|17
CASSPGLAGIGGDTQYF
TGTGCCAGCTCGCCCGGACTAGCGGGGATAGGGGGAGACACGCAGTATTTT
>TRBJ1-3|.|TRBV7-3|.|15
CASSLSSTPGNTIYF
TGTGCCAGCAGCCTAAGCTCTACCCCTGGAAACACCATATATTTT
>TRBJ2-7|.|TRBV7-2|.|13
CASSLRTTYEQYF
TGTGCCAGCAGCTTAAGGACGACCTACGAGCAGTACTTC
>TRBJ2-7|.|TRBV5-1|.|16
CASSLGWGSELYEQYF
TGCGCCAGCAGCTTGGGATGGGGCTCCGAACTCTACGAGCAGTACTTC
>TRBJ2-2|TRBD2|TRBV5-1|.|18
CASSLTSGPPPNTGELFF
TGCGCCAGCAGCTTGACTAGCGGACCACCGCCGAACACCGGGGAGCTGTTTTTT
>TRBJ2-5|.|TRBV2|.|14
CASSKQGPQETQYF
TGTGCCAGCAGTAAACAGGGCCCCCAAGAGACCCAGTACTTC
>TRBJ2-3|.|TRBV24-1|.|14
CATHSGAPTDTQYF
TGTGCCACCCACAGTGGGGCCCCCACAGATACGCAGTATTTT
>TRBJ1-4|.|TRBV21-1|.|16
CASSKRVRGANEKLFF
TGTGCCAGCAGCAAAAGGGTCAGGGGGGCTAATGAAAAACTGTTTTTT
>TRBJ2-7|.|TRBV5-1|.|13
CASRDSSSYEQYF
TGCGCCAGCAGGGATTCAAGCTCCTACGAGCAGTACTTC
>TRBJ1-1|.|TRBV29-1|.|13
CSVAQGMNTEAFF
TGCAGCGTTGCGCAGGGCATGAACACTGAAGCTTTCTTT
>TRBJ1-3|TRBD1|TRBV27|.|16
CASSSAGTAAGNTIYF
TGTGCCAGCAGTTCCGCCGGGACAGCTGCTGGAAACACCATATATTTT
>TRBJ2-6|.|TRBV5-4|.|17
CASSFPPEVSGANVLTF
TGTGCCAGCAGCTTCCCGCCTGAAGTTTCTGGGGCCAACGTCCTGACTTTC
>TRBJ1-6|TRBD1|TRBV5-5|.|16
CASSPDLTGGNSPLHF
TGTGCCAGCAGCCCCGACCTGACAGGGGGCAATTCACCCCTCCACTTT
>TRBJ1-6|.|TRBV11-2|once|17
CASSLEQVFPYNSPLHF
TGTGCCAGCAGCTTAGAACAGGTTTTCCCCTATAATTCACCCCTCCACTTT
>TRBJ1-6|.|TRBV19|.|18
CASSLHASVSSYNSPLHF
TGTGCCAGTAGTCTCCACGCCTCAGTGAGCTCCTATAATTCACCCCTCCACTTT